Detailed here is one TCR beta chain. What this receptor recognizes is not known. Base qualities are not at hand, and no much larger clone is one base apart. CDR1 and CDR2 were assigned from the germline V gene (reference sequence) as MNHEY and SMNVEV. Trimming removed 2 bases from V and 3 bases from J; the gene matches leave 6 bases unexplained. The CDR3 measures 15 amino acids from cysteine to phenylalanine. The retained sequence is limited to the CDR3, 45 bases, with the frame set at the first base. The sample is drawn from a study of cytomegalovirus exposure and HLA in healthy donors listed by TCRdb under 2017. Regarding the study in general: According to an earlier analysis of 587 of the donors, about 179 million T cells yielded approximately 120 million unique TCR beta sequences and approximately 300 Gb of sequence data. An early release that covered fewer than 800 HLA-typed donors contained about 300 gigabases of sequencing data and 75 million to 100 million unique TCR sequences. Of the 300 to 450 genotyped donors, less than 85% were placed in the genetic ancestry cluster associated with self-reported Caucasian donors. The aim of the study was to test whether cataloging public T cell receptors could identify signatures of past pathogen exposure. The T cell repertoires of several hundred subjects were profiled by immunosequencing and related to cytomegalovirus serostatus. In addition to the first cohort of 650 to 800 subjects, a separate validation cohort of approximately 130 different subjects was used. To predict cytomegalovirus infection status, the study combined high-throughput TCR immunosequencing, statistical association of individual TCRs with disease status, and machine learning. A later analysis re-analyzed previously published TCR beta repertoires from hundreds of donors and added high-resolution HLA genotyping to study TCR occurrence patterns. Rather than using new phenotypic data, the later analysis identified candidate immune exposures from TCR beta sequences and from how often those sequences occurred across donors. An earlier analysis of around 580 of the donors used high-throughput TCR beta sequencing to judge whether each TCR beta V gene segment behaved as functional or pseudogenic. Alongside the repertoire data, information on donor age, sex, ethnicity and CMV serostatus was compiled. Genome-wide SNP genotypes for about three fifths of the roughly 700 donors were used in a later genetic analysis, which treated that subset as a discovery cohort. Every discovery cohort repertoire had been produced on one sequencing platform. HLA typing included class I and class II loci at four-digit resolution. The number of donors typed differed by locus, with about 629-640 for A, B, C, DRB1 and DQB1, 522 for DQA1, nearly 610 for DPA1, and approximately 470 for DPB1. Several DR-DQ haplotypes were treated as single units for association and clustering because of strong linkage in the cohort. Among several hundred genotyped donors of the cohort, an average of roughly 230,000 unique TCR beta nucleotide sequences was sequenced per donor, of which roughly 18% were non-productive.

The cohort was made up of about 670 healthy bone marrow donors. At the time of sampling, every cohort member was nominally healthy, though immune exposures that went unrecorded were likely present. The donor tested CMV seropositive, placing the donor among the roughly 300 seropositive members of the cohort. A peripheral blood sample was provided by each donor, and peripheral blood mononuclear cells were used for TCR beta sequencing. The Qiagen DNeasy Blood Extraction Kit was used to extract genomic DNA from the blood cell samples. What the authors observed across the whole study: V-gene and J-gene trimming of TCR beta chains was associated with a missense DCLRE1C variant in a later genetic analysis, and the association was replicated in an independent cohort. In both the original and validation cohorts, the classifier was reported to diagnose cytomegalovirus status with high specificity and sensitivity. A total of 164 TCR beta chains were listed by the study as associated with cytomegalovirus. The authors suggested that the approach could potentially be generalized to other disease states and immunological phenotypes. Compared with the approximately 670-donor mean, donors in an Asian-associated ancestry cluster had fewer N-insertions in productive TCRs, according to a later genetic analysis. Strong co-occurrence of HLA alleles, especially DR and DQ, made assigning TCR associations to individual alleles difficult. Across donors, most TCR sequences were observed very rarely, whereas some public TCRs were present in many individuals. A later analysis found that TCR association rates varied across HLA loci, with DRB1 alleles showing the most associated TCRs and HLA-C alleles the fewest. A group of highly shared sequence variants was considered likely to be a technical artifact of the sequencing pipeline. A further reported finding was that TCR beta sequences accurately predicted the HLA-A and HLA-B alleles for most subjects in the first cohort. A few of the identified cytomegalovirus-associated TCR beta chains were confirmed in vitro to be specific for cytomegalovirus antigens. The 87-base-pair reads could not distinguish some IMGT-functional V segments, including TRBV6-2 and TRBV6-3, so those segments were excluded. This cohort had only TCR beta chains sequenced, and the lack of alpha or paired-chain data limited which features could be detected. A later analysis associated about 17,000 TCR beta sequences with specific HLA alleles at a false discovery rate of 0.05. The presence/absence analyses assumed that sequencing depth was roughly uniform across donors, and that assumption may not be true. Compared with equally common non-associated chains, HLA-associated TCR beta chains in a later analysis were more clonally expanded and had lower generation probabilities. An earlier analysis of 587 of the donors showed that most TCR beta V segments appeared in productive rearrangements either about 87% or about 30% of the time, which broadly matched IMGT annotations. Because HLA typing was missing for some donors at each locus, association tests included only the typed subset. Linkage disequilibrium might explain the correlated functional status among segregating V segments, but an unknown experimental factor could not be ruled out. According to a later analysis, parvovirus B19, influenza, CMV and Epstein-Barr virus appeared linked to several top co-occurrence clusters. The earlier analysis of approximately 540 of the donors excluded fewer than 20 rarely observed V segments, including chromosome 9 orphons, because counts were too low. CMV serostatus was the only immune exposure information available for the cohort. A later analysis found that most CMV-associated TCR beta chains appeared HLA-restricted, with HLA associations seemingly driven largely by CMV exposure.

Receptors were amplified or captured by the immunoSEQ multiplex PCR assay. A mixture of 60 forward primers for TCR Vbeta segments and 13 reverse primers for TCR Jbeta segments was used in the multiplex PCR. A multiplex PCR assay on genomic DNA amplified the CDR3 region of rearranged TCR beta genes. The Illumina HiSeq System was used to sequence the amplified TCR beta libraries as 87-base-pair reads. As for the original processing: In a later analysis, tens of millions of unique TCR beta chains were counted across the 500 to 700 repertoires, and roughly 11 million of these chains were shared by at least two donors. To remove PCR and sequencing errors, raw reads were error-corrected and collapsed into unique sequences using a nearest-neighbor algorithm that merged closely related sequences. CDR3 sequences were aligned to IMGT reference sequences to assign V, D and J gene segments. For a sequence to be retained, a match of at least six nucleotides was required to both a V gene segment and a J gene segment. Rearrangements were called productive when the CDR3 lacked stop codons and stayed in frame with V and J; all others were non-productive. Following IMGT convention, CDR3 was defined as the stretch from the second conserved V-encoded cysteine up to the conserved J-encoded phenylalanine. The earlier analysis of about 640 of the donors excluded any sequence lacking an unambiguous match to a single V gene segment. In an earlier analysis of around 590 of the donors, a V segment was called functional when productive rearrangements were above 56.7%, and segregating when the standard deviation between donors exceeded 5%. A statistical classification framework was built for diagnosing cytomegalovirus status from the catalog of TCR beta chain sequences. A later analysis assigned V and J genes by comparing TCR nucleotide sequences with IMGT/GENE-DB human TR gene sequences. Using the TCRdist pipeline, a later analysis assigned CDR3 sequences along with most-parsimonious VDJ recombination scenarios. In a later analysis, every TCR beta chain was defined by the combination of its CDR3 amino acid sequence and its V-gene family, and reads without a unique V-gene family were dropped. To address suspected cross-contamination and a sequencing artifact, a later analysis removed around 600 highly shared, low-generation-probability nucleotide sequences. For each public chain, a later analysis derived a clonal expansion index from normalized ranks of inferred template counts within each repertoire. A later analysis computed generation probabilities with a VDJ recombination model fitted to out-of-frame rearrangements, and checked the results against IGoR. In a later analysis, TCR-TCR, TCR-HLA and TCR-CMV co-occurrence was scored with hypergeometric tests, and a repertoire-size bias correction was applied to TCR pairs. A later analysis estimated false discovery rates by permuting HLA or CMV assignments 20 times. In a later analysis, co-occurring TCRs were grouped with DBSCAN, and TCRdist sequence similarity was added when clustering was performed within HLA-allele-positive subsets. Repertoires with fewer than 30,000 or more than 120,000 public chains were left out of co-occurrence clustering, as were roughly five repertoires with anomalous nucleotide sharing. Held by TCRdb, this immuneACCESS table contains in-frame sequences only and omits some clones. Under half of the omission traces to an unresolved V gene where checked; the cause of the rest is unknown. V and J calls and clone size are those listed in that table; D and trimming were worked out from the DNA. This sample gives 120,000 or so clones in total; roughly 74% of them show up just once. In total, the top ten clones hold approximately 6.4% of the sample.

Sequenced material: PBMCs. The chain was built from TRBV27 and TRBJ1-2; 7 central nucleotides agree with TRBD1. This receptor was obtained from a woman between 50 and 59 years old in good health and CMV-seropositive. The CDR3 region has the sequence CASSLRVQGHYGYTF. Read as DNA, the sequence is TGTGCCAGCAGTTTAAGGGTACAGGGGCACTATGGCTACACCTTC.